These 10 T cell receptor beta chains were sequenced from one sample in a study of T cells after yellow fever vaccination. TCRdb used MiXCR to reprocess the 5' RACE reads, holding one entry per CDR3 protein. Counted here are 250,000 to 400,000 distinct CDR3 sequences, 4.1% occurring once; the ten biggest clones make up under 30%. The specimen was PBMCs, collected 5 days after the yellow fever booster vaccination. These receptors were collected from a man aged 18 to 30 who received the YFV17D yellow fever vaccine.

The V and J genes are TRBV29-1 and TRBJ1-2; D remains unclear. CDR1 SQVTM and CDR2 ANQGSEA come from the germline V gene. The CDR3 totals 11 residues. Trimming took off 2 bases at V and 8 bases at J, with 9 bases between the two ends. In nucleotides, the CDR3 is TGCAGCGTTGAACGATCGTGGGGCTACACCTTC. Amino acids: CSVERSWGYTF.

This clonotype has just a few counts. The chain couples TRBV29-1 to TRBJ2-3; 10 bases line up with TRBD1. V shed 8 bases, J shed 6 bases, and the junction held 11 bases outside the gene matches. The CDR3 length is 14 residues. Germline CDR1 reads SQVTM; CDR2 reads ANQGSEA. The CDR3: CSSTGGQGLDTQYF. The CDR3 bases are TGCAGCTCGACGGGGGGACAGGGGCTGGATACGCAGTATTTT.

This clonotype was detected a few times. The rearrangement joins TRBV19 to TRBJ1-6; weak D call: TRBD1 (5 bases). The CDR3 contains 18 residues. V was trimmed by 6 bases and J by 0 bases, leaving 18 bases between them. From germline, CDR1 is LNHDA and CDR2 SQIVND (reference sequence). The CDR3 DNA sequence: TGTGCCAGTAGGCTATCGTCGACAGCCAGCTCCTATAATTCACCCCTCCACTTT. This gives the protein CASRLSSTASSYNSPLHF.

V and J are TRBV4-2 and TRBJ2-2; no clear D. This CDR3 is built from 14 residues. V was trimmed by 1 base and J by 1 base, leaving 4 bases between them. CDR1 and CDR2 from the germline V gene are LGHNA and YNFKEQ. CDR3 bases: TGTGCCAGCAGCCAAGCGGGGAACACCGGGGAGCTGTTTTTT. Residues: CASSQAGNTGELFF.

This clonotype was found many times. The chain is built from TRBV12-3 or TRBV12-4 and TRBJ2-5, with D possibly TRBD2 on 5 matching bases. V lost 5 bases to trimming and J lost 2 bases, with 12 bases between them. The CDR3 totals 14 residues. CDR3 sequence (DNA): TGTGCCAGCAGTCCCCCGGGGTTACAAGAGACCCAGTACTTC. Translating gives CASSPPGLQETQYF.

The chain recombines TRBV7-2 with TRBJ1-1; D possibly corresponds to TRBD1 (6 bases). Germline loops: CDR1 SGHTA, CDR2 FQGNSA. V lost 1 base to trimming and J lost 4 bases, with 16 bases between them. The CDR3 covers 16 residues. The CDR3 nucleotides read TGTGCCAGCAGCTTAGAGCCGGGGGCTTTCCTCACTGAAGCTTTCTTT. This codes for CASSLEPGAFLTEAFF.

This clonotype was observed a handful of times. V usage is TRBV25-1 and J usage is TRBJ1-2; weak D call: TRBD1 (6 bases). V was trimmed by 4 bases and J by 8 bases, leaving 14 bases between them. Germline assignment: CDR1 MGHDK and CDR2 SYGVNS. The CDR3 has 13 residues. Written as DNA, the CDR3 is TGTGCCAGCAGTGCAAGGGGGTATGGCGGCTACACCTTC. This codes for CASSARGYGGYTF.

This clonotype came up a few times. This chain uses TRBV4-3 with TRBJ2-3; D tentatively fits TRBD1 or TRBD2 (5 bases each). Germline CDR1 LGHNA, CDR2 YSLEER. V lost 4 bases to trimming and J lost 5 bases, with 19 bases between them. The CDR3 is 16 amino acids. DNA for the CDR3: TGCGCCAGCAGCCGGGGGTTGGGTGAAGTAGGAGATACGCAGTATTTT. Amino acid sequence: CASSRGLGEVGDTQYF.

This clonotype appeared many times. This chain uses TRBV29-1 with TRBJ2-5; TRBD1 matches at 8 bases. The CDR3 consists of 13 residues. Germline values: CDR1 SQVTM, CDR2 ANQGSEA. Trimming took 3 bases from V and 4 from J; bases not matched to a gene: 4. This CDR3 is CSVDIQGAETQYF. The CDR3 region has the DNA TGCAGCGTTGATATCCAGGGGGCAGAGACCCAGTACTTC.

This clonotype appeared a few times. The CDR3 spells CASSYNGQGAADGYTF. The CDR3 DNA reads as TGTGCCAGCAGCTACAACGGACAGGGGGCGGCGGATGGCTACACCTTC. The V gene is TRBV4-2, the J gene TRBJ1-2; 11 positions agree with TRBD1. CDR1 and CDR2 (germline): LGHNA, YNFKEQ. This CDR3 is built from 16 residues. V lost 5 bases and J lost 6; bases outside the gene matches: 11.